The 15 T cell receptor beta chains below come from one sample, sequenced in a study of blood T cell repertoires in COVID-19 (dated by TCRdb to 2018 to 2021). The library was built by means of the immunoSEQ multiplex PCR assay. The table comes from immuneACCESS by way of TCRdb, which keeps in-frame sequences with V and J called. Part of the clones is missing from these tables; in studies checked, under half for an unresolved V gene and the rest for unknown reasons. Across this sample there are 150,000 or so clones, with around 83% seen only once. 3.6% of the sample lies in the top ten. The sequenced sample consisted of PBMCs or T cells enriched from blood (not recorded which). All receptors derive from a woman aged 45-60 years in a cohort exposed to, infected with or recovered from COVID-19 (not recorded which).

J is TRBJ2-1 and V is TRBV5-1; 11 positions match TRBD2. With V trimmed by 1 base and J by 5 bases, 8 bases remained unmatched. The CDR3 extends over 17 amino acids. Germline V gene data show CDR1 as SGHRS and CDR2 as YFSETQ. Here the CDR3 reads CASSLILAGGVNNEQFF. DNA of the CDR3: TGCGCCAGCAGCTTGATCCTAGCGGGAGGCGTGAACAATGAGCAGTTCTTC.

This clone was observed a handful of times. V gene TRBV5-1 combines with J gene TRBJ2-1; D is perhaps TRBD2 (5 bases). V lost 3 bases to trimming and J lost 0 bases, with 13 bases between them. Looked up from germline, CDR1 is SGHRS and CDR2 is YFSETQ. The CDR3 extends over 16 amino acids. Here the CDR3 reads CASSYSPAGSYNEQFF. The CDR3, as DNA: TGCGCCAGCAGCTACTCCCCGGCGGGCTCCTACAATGAGCAGTTCTTC.

The chain combines TRBV6-5 with TRBJ1-2, with 8 bases matching TRBD1. The CDR3 covers 16 residues. Germline lookup yields CDR1 MNHEY and CDR2 SVGAGI. Losses at the gene ends were 4 bases for V and 1 base for J; bases not matched to a gene: 8. The DNA of the CDR3 is TGTGCCAGCAGTTCTCCGGGACAGGAGGATAACTATGGCTACACCTTC. The encoded protein is CASSSPGQEDNYGYTF.

The V call is TRBV12-3 or TRBV12-4, the J call TRBJ1-2, with D possibly matching TRBD1 (6 bases). V was shortened by 6 bases and J by 8 bases, with 13 bases between the two germline ends. This CDR3 has 12 residues. The CDR3 here is CASSRQADGYTF. The CDR3 DNA follows: TGTGCCAGCAGCAGACAGGCTGACGGCTACACCTTC.

V is TRBV28 and J is TRBJ2-3; 11 bases line up with TRBD1. Germline CDR1 and CDR2: MDHEN and SYDVKM. The J segment lost 0 bases and the V segment lost 3 bases, leaving 8 bases of the junction unmatched. This CDR3 is 18 amino acids long. The CDR3 DNA sequence: TGTGCCAGCAGTTTCGGACAGGGGGCTATTCAAAGCACAGATACGCAGTATTTT. It yields the protein CASSFGQGAIQSTDTQYF.

This clone was counted once. The genes are TRBV6-6 and TRBJ1-5; no firm D call. The germline CDR1 and CDR2 sequences are MNHNY and SVGAGI (reference sequence). V lost 3 bases, J lost 3 bases, and 12 bases lay in between. The CDR3 loop spans 15 amino acids. The CDR3 coding sequence is TGTGCCAGCAGTTATGGCACCGACATCAATCAGCCCCAGCATTTT. This codes for CASSYGTDINQPQHF.

This clone has just one count. The chain is built from TRBV7-8 and TRBJ2-2, with D possibly being TRBD2 (5 bases). This CDR3 contains 13 residues. Germline values: CDR1 SGHVS, CDR2 FQNEAQ. Trimming stripped 5 bases from V and 6 bases from J, with 10 bases between. The CDR3: CASSPGGPGELFF. The CDR3 bases are TGTGCCAGCAGCCCAGGAGGTCCCGGGGAGCTGTTTTTT.

This clone was detected once. The chain combines TRBV16 with TRBJ2-1; 8 positions agree with TRBD1. Germline V gene data show CDR1 as KGHSY and CDR2 as FQNENV. The CDR3 length is 15 residues. V lost 2 bases and J lost 7; bases outside the gene matches: 7. The CDR3 bases are TGTGCCAGCAGCCAACCCGACAGGGGAAAAAATGAGCAGTTCTTC. Its protein is CASSQPDRGKNEQFF.

This clone was seen a handful of times. The rearrangement links TRBV5-8 to TRBJ1-1; D is perhaps TRBD1 (6 bases). The CDR3 consists of 15 residues. Deletions cut 4 bases from V and 2 bases from J, with 15 bases between. In germline, CDR1 is SGHTS, CDR2 YDEGEE. The CDR3, as DNA: TGTGCCAGCAGCCCCCTGGACAGATTCAACACTGAAGCTTTCTTT. Translating gives CASSPLDRFNTEAFF.

J is TRBJ1-5 and V is TRBV15, with a tentative D call TRBD1 (5 bases). Deletions cut 6 bases from V and 6 bases from J, with 12 bases between. The CDR3 totals 13 residues. The germline V gene encodes CDR1 LNHNV and CDR2 YYDKDF (reference sequence). CDR3 in DNA: TGTGCCACCAGTACGATAACAGGTCAGCCCCAGCATTTT. Translating gives CATSTITGQPQHF.

This chain joins TRBV18 and TRBJ1-4, with 7 bases aligning to TRBD1. Germline V CDR1 and CDR2: KGHSH, LQKENI. This CDR3 comprises 14 residues. Trimming cost V 2 bases and J 8 bases; bases outside gene matches: 5. The CDR3 DNA reads TGTGCCAGCTCACCATACAGGGGCGAGGAAAAACTGTTTTTT. This encodes CASSPYRGEEKLFF.

This chain uses TRBV2 with TRBJ1-4, with D possibly being TRBD1 (6 bases). This CDR3 is built from 17 residues. Germline-derived CDR1 and CDR2 are SNHLY and FYNNEI. V was shortened by 4 bases and J by 0 bases, with 15 bases between the two germline ends. This chain's CDR3 is CASSAVTGLATNEKLFF. CDR3 coding DNA: TGTGCCAGCAGTGCCGTGACAGGACTTGCAACTAATGAAAAACTGTTTTTT.

The chain uses TRBV24-1 and TRBJ2-6, with D possibly matching TRBD2 (5 bases). Germline V CDR1 and CDR2: KGHDR, SFDVKD. The CDR3 has 17 amino acids. The germline V and J ends were trimmed by 0 bases and 0 bases, with 8 bases remaining between them. CDR3 amino acids: CATSDLRGSSGANVLTF. The DNA for the CDR3 is TGTGCCACCAGTGATTTGCGAGGGAGCTCTGGGGCCAACGTCCTGACTTTC.

The chain carries TRBV3-1 (or the pseudogene TRBV3-2) and TRBJ1-5; no firm D call. The germline V gene has CDR1 LGHDT and CDR2 YNNKEL (reference sequence). Trimming removed 5 bases at V and 5 bases at J, with 13 bases between. The CDR3 contains 14 residues. CDR3 residues: CASSELSGDQPQHF. The CDR3 region has the DNA TGTGCCAGCAGCGAACTATCCGGGGATCAGCCCCAGCATTTT.

The chain carries TRBV2 and TRBJ2-6, with 8 positions matching TRBD2. Germline V gives CDR1 SNHLY, CDR2 FYNNEI. The V gene end was trimmed by 5 bases and the J gene end by 1 base; junction bases not matched to a gene: 10. This CDR3 spans 18 amino acids. For the CDR3, the DNA is TGTGCCAGCAGTCAATTAGCGGGGAGGCTTTCTGGGGCCAACGTCCTGACTTTC. As protein: CASSQLAGRLSGANVLTF.